The present entry profiles one TCR beta chain with its context. Its cognate antigen has yet to be identified. The input lacks base qualities; no much larger clone sits a single base away. The source of the sample is a study of CD8 T cells in ankylosing spondylitis (TCRdb year 2017). Context from the whole study: The study set out to find disease-linked TCR variants by profiling T cell receptor beta repertoires in ankylosing spondylitis patients and healthy donors. Peripheral blood was sampled, and synovial fluid was additionally collected from ankylosing spondylitis patients. The whole study cohort included 90 to 120 healthy donors and 25 ankylosing spondylitis patients. On the study overall, not on this receptor specifically: The disease-linked clones showed a CD8+ phenotype and occurred at relatively low frequencies in peripheral blood. Some motif variants were previously reported in synovial fluid and blood of reactive arthritis patients, suggesting common disease-initiation mechanisms. The disease-linked clones were reported as significantly enriched in matched synovial fluid samples from ankylosing spondylitis patients. A TCR beta motif of several highly homologous amino acid variants appeared characteristic of blood from ankylosing spondylitis patients.

Sequencing was carried out with an Illumina HiSeq 2500. Quantitative 5'-RACE with molecular barcodes was the method used to prepare the TCR beta libraries. The paper's processing steps were these. To identify disease-linked TCR variants, a new computational method was used, one built on a probabilistic model of VDJ rearrangement. TCRdb trimmed the raw reads at Q25, called clones with MiXCR and kept productive beta chains. Rows with a matching CDR3 protein are joined into one entry that keeps the most common DNA and genes. TCRdb's processing, not the authors' own work, is the source of the V and J calls. Recorded for this sample are about 250,000 distinct CDR3 sequences; around 32% of them occurred a single time. Jointly, the top ten make up about 4.2% of the sample. CDR1 and CDR2 (SGHRS, YFSETQ) derive from the germline V gene. Relative to germline, V is missing 1 base and J is missing 3 bases, with 12 bases of the junction outside any gene match. From the cysteine through the phenylalanine, the CDR3 covers 17 amino acids. Just the 51-base CDR3 DNA is kept, in frame starting at base 1.

The sample taken for sequencing was blood, either unsorted or a sorted T cell fraction (not recorded which). The chain links TRBV5-1 with TRBJ2-7, and TRBD1 aligns with 8 junction nucleotides. The source is a male donor with ankylosing spondylitis or in good health (not recorded which). In nucleotide form, the sequence is TGCGCCAGCAGCTTGCCGAGAACCGACAGGGGTTTCTACGAGCAGTACTTC. Its translation is CASSLPRTDRGFYEQYF.